This T cell receptor (beta chain) was found in a study of T cell therapy after organ transplantation. At the level of the study: After therapy, patients were monitored for around 27 weeks.

Profiled with immunoSEQ multiplex PCR; TCRdb holds only in-frame clones, not every one. This sample has approximately 52,000 clones, with about 95% found just once. This CDR3 spans 15 amino acids. Trimming removed 4 bases from V and 4 bases from J; junction bases left unmatched: 6. Per the germline V gene, CDR1 is SGHTA and CDR2 is FQGNSA. Comment on this clone: Its specificity is not known.

The gene calls are TRBV7-2 and TRBJ1-3, with 8 positions matching TRBD1. The TCR was taken from a human patient who had received a solid organ transplant and had CMV disease. The sample in question was CD8+ T cells from blood, obtained before autologous CMV-specific T cell therapy. CDR3 sequence: CASSWADRAGNTIYF. In DNA form, the CDR3 reads TGTGCCAGCAGCTGGGCGGACAGGGCGGGAAACACCATATATTTT.